This is a list of T cell receptor beta chains from one sample in a study of OX40 agonist ivuxolimab in advanced cancers. Profiling relied on immunoSEQ multiplex PCR, and the TCRdb table lists in-frame clones only, not all of them. Of about 57,000 clones in the sample, about nine tenths are singletons; the top ten hold around 0.38%. The starting material was CD4+ or CD8+ T cells sorted from blood, obtained in a trial of the OX40 agonist ivuxolimab. The receptors here all came from an adult with an advanced solid tumor such as melanoma, head and neck, liver or kidney cancer. Both conserved end residues are trimmed from each CDR3. The D gene is left open where the match is weak.

-	TRBV2	TRBJ2-7	ASSEQGQGDEQY
-	TRBV29-1	TRBJ1-1	SVVGAGGNTEAF
-	TRBV4-3	TRBJ1-2	ASSQEDRGAYGYT
-	TRBV7-9	TRBJ1-4	ASVLGDSYEKLF
-	TRBV4-1	TRBJ2-2	ASSQGRASTGELF
TRBD1	TRBV6-1	TRBJ2-6	ASSGMGQGSGANVLT
TRBD1	TRBV5-6	TRBJ2-7	ASSATGVYEQY
TRBD2	TRBV5-1	TRBJ2-2	ASSLFSSGSTNTGELF
TRBD1	TRBV2	TRBJ1-5	ASRKNPTGSAQPQH
TRBD1	TRBV7-2	TRBJ1-2	ASSWRRQGDGYT
-	TRBV6-1	TRBJ2-6	ASREANVLT
-	TRBV5-1	TRBJ1-1	ASSLVARVTEAF
-	TRBV29-1	TRBJ1-2	SVVSNYGYT
-	TRBV11-2	TRBJ1-1	ASSGGNVGVNTEAF
TRBD1	TRBV11-1	TRBJ1-6	ASKMGQINSPLH
-	TRBV28	TRBJ2-7	ASSITGPYEQY
-	TRBV5-8	TRBJ2-5	ASSLAGVGTQY
-	TRBV7-9	TRBJ2-1	ASSLNTVNEQF
-	TRBV7-2	TRBJ1-2	ASSLSLYGYT
-	TRBV28	TRBJ1-1	ASRAKTMNTEAF
TRBD2	TRBV10-1	TRBJ2-1	ASTQGLAGAGKQF
TRBD2	TRBV10-3	TRBJ2-2	AIRERDGEELF
TRBD1	TRBV28	TRBJ1-2	ASSMGQGFGYT
-	TRBV27	TRBJ2-5	ASSLDRETQY
-	TRBV9	TRBJ1-1	ASSFDLNTEAF
TRBD1	TRBV5-1	TRBJ1-6	ASSPGGTASPLH
-	TRBV7-9	TRBJ1-1	ASSFHSGLGSEAF
-	TRBV30	TRBJ2-1	AWSVGGWTILL
-	TRBV28	TRBJ2-2	ASRDTGELF
-	TRBV11-2	TRBJ1-2	ASSRLSGSYGYT
TRBD2	TRBV19	TRBJ2-1	ASSVLTSGGYNEQF
-	TRBV7-8	TRBJ2-1	ASSLTWDNEQF
-	TRBV29-1	TRBJ1-3	SVADGSSGNTIY
-	TRBV2	TRBJ1-3	ASSDGPGNTIY